A single sample gave rise to the 5 T cell receptor beta chains below, sequenced in a study of T cell responses to AZD1222 COVID-19 vaccine. TCRdb keeps only in-frame clones here, not all; method: immunoSEQ multiplex PCR. The sample lists some 100,000 clones, 75% to 90% seen once, with more than 2% in the top ten. Sequencing used peripheral blood, obtained 28 days after the second AZD1222 dose. Receptors were obtained from an adult who received the AZD1222 COVID-19 vaccine.

This chain joins TRBV5-1 and TRBJ1-6, with 8 bases aligning to TRBD1. CDR3 length: 17 residues. From germline, CDR1 is SGHRS and CDR2 YFSETQ. Germline trimming cut 4 bases from V and 3 bases from J; bases unmatched to any gene: 9. CDR3 sequence: CASSTGQGAIYNSPLHF. DNA of the CDR3: TGCGCCAGCAGCACTGGACAGGGAGCTATCTATAATTCACCCCTCCACTTT.

The chain combines TRBV2 with TRBJ2-7; D possibly corresponds to TRBD2 (6 bases). V was trimmed by 1 base and J by 4 bases, leaving 17 bases between them. Per the germline V gene, CDR1 is SNHLY and CDR2 is FYNNEI. This CDR3 contains 16 residues. The DNA for the CDR3 is TGTGCCAGCAGTGAAGTGGGACTGCTGGGGGGATACGAGCAGTACTTC. Protein sequence: CASSEVGLLGGYEQYF.

The chain is built from TRBV6-5 and TRBJ1-1; D remains ambiguous. The CDR3 is 13 amino acids. Germline assignment: CDR1 MNHEY and CDR2 SVGAGI. The ends were cut back, 4 bases at V and 1 base at J, with 7 bases in the middle. The CDR3 loop reads CASSSLGNTEAFF. The CDR3 DNA reads TGTGCCAGCAGTTCTTTGGGGAACACTGAAGCTTTCTTT.

This sequence joins TRBV4-2 and TRBJ2-1; no clear D. The V gene's germline CDR1 is LGHNA and CDR2 YNFKEQ. The CDR3 consists of 14 residues. Between the trimmed V and J ends, which lost 4 bases and 4 bases, there was a span of 11 bases. The CDR3 is CASSRGDSYNEQFF. The CDR3 nucleotides read TGTGCCAGCAGCCGCGGCGACTCATACAATGAGCAGTTCTTC.

The chain couples TRBV7-6 to TRBJ1-6; the D is unclear. V was clipped by 4 bases and J by 6 bases, with 4 bases between them. The CDR3 contains 12 residues. Germline V lookup: CDR1 SGHVS, CDR2 FNYEAQ. CDR3 nucleotides: TGTGCCAGCAGCTCTGGTAATTCACCCCTCCACTTT. It yields the protein CASSSGNSPLHF.